These T cell receptor beta chains were read from a single sample in a study of shared clonotypes between healthy human individuals. Profiled with immunoSEQ multiplex PCR; TCRdb holds only in-frame clones, not every one. The sample comprises about 1.5 million clones, roughly 98% of which are singletons, and 0.45% rests with the top ten. Sequencing was performed on naive CD4+ T cells sorted from blood. The source is a man aged 30 to 39 in good health. Both conserved end residues are part of each CDR3. The D gene is left open where the match is weak. Clone size appears in some rows only: once, few, many, or a class for an expanded clone.

v_call: TRBV18; clone_size: -; cdr3_length: 15; j_call: TRBJ2-6; d_call: -; cdr3_aa: CASSLGLSGANVLTF; cdr3_nt: TGTGCCAGCTCACTCGGTCTCTCTGGGGCCAACGTCCTGACTTTC
v_call: TRBV4-1; clone_size: -; cdr3_length: 15; j_call: TRBJ2-3; d_call: -; cdr3_aa: CASSQEELITDTQYF; cdr3_nt: TGCGCCAGCAGCCAAGAGGAGCTAATCACAGATACGCAGTATTTT
v_call: TRBV7-2; clone_size: -; cdr3_length: 14; j_call: TRBJ1-5; d_call: -; cdr3_aa: CASSLDTGNQPQHF; cdr3_nt: TGTGCCAGCAGCTTAGACACAGGGAATCAGCCCCAGCATTTT
v_call: TRBV27; clone_size: -; cdr3_length: 13; j_call: TRBJ2-7; d_call: -; cdr3_aa: CASSFGVLREQYF; cdr3_nt: TGTGCCAGCAGTTTCGGGGTGCTCCGGGAGCAGTACTTC
v_call: TRBV7-9; clone_size: -; cdr3_length: 13; j_call: TRBJ2-7; d_call: TRBD1; cdr3_aa: CASSFTDRGEQYF; cdr3_nt: TGTGCCAGCAGCTTTACGGACAGGGGCGAGCAGTACTTC
v_call: TRBV6-6; clone_size: -; cdr3_length: 14; j_call: TRBJ1-1; d_call: TRBD1; cdr3_aa: CATQGWMKNTEAFF; cdr3_nt: TGTGCCACACAGGGGTGGATGAAGAACACTGAAGCTTTCTTT
v_call: TRBV19; clone_size: -; cdr3_length: 14; j_call: TRBJ2-5; d_call: -; cdr3_aa: CASSTRQRQETQYF; cdr3_nt: TGTGCCAGTAGTACCAGACAGAGACAAGAGACCCAGTACTTC
v_call: TRBV7-3; clone_size: -; cdr3_length: 13; j_call: TRBJ2-7; d_call: -; cdr3_aa: CASSPGPSYEQYF; cdr3_nt: TGTGCCAGCAGCCCCGGACCCTCCTACGAGCAGTACTTC
v_call: TRBV25-1; clone_size: once; cdr3_length: 14; j_call: TRBJ2-7; d_call: -; cdr3_aa: CASSPGTMLDEQYF; cdr3_nt: TGTGCCAGCAGCCCCGGGACAATGTTGGACGAGCAGTACTTC
v_call: TRBV9; clone_size: -; cdr3_length: 13; j_call: TRBJ2-7; d_call: TRBD2; cdr3_aa: CASSVSTREEQYF; cdr3_nt: TGTGCCAGCAGCGTAAGCACGCGGGAGGAGCAGTACTTC
v_call: TRBV28; clone_size: -; cdr3_length: 15; j_call: TRBJ2-7; d_call: -; cdr3_aa: CASTLVRGGAYEQYF; cdr3_nt: TGTGCCAGCACCCTAGTACGAGGTGGTGCCTACGAGCAGTACTTC
v_call: TRBV28; clone_size: -; cdr3_length: 14; j_call: TRBJ2-7; d_call: -; cdr3_aa: CASRTGSAGYEQYF; cdr3_nt: TGTGCCAGCAGGACGGGCAGCGCGGGCTACGAGCAGTACTTC
v_call: TRBV28; clone_size: -; cdr3_length: 14; j_call: TRBJ1-3; d_call: -; cdr3_aa: CASSPVDSGNTIYF; cdr3_nt: TGTGCCAGCAGCCCGGTAGACTCTGGAAACACCATATATTTT
v_call: TRBV2; clone_size: -; cdr3_length: 13; j_call: TRBJ2-7; d_call: -; cdr3_aa: CASSYQGRYEQYF; cdr3_nt: TGTGCCAGCAGTTACCAGGGGAGATACGAGCAGTACTTC
v_call: TRBV28; clone_size: -; cdr3_length: 13; j_call: TRBJ2-7; d_call: -; cdr3_aa: CASTLTGTYEQYF; cdr3_nt: TGTGCCAGCACCCTCACAGGGACCTACGAGCAGTACTTC
v_call: TRBV6-6; clone_size: once; cdr3_length: 14; j_call: TRBJ1-1; d_call: TRBD1; cdr3_aa: CASSRTGGNTEAFF; cdr3_nt: TGTGCCAGCAGTCGGACAGGCGGGAACACTGAAGCTTTCTTT
v_call: TRBV9; clone_size: -; cdr3_length: 14; j_call: TRBJ1-5; d_call: -; cdr3_aa: CASSTFPQGQPQHF; cdr3_nt: TGTGCCAGCAGCACGTTCCCGCAAGGTCAGCCCCAGCATTTT
v_call: TRBV11-2; clone_size: -; cdr3_length: 15; j_call: TRBJ2-1; d_call: TRBD2; cdr3_aa: CASRMSGTSVLRQFF; cdr3_nt: TGTGCCAGCAGAATGAGTGGGACTAGCGTACTGAGGCAGTTCTTC
v_call: TRBV6-5; clone_size: -; cdr3_length: 11; j_call: TRBJ1-2; d_call: -; cdr3_aa: CASSYPGGYTF; cdr3_nt: TGTGCCAGCAGTTACCCAGGAGGCTACACCTTC
v_call: TRBV5-1; clone_size: -; cdr3_length: 15; j_call: TRBJ1-2; d_call: -; cdr3_aa: CASSPLGTRSYGYTF; cdr3_nt: TGCGCCAGCAGCCCCCTCGGGACAAGATCCTATGGCTACACCTTC